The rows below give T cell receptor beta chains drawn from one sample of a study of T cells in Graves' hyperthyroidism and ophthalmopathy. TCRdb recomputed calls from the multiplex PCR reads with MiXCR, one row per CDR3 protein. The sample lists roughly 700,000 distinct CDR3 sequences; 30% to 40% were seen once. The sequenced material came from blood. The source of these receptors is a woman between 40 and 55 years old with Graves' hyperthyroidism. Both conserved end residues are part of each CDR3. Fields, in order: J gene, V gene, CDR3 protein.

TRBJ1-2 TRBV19 CASTNRGTSLGDYGYTF
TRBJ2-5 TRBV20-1 CSARDPQGVVKTQYF
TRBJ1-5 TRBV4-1 CASSQEDSDNQPQHF
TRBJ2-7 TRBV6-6 CASSYSQDRAYEQYF
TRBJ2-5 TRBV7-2 CASSFRQGAETQYF
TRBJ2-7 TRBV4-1 CASSQGLSEYEQYF
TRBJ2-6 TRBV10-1 CASSLGTGANVLTF
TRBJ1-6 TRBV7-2 CATSWGIGQPLHF
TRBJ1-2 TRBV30 CAWSVGDTGGYTF
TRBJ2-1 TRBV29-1 CSVPQGLAERNNEQFF
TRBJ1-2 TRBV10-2 CASKWGQGGNYGYTF
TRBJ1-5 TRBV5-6 CASSLGGPRSNQPQHF
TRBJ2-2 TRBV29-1 CSVEDVSGSFRGTGELFF
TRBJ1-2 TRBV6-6 CASSYSGPERGYTF
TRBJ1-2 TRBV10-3 CAISEDQGKDGYTF
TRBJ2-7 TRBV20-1 CSAREPGSTYEQYF
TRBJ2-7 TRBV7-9 CASSPLAGISYEQYF
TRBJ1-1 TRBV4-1 CASRDRGRNTEAFF
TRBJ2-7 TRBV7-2 CASSLKVRNYEQYF
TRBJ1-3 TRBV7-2 CASSLGVQRTSGNTIYF
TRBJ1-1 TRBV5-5 CASTQVGTNTEAFF
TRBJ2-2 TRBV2 CASTKAGNTGELFF